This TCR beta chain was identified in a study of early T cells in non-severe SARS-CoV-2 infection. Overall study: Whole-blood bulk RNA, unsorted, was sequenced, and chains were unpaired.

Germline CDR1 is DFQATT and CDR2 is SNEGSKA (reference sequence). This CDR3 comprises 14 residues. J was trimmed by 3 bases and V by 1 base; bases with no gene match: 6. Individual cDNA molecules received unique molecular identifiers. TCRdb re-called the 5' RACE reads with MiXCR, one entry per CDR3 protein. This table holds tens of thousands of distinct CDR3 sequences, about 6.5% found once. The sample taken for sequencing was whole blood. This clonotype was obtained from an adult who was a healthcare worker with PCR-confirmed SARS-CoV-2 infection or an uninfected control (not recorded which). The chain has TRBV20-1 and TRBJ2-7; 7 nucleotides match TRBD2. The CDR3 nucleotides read TGCAGTGCTAGAGTGGGGGGAGGGCGCTACGAGCAGTACTTC. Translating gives CSARVGGGRYEQYF.